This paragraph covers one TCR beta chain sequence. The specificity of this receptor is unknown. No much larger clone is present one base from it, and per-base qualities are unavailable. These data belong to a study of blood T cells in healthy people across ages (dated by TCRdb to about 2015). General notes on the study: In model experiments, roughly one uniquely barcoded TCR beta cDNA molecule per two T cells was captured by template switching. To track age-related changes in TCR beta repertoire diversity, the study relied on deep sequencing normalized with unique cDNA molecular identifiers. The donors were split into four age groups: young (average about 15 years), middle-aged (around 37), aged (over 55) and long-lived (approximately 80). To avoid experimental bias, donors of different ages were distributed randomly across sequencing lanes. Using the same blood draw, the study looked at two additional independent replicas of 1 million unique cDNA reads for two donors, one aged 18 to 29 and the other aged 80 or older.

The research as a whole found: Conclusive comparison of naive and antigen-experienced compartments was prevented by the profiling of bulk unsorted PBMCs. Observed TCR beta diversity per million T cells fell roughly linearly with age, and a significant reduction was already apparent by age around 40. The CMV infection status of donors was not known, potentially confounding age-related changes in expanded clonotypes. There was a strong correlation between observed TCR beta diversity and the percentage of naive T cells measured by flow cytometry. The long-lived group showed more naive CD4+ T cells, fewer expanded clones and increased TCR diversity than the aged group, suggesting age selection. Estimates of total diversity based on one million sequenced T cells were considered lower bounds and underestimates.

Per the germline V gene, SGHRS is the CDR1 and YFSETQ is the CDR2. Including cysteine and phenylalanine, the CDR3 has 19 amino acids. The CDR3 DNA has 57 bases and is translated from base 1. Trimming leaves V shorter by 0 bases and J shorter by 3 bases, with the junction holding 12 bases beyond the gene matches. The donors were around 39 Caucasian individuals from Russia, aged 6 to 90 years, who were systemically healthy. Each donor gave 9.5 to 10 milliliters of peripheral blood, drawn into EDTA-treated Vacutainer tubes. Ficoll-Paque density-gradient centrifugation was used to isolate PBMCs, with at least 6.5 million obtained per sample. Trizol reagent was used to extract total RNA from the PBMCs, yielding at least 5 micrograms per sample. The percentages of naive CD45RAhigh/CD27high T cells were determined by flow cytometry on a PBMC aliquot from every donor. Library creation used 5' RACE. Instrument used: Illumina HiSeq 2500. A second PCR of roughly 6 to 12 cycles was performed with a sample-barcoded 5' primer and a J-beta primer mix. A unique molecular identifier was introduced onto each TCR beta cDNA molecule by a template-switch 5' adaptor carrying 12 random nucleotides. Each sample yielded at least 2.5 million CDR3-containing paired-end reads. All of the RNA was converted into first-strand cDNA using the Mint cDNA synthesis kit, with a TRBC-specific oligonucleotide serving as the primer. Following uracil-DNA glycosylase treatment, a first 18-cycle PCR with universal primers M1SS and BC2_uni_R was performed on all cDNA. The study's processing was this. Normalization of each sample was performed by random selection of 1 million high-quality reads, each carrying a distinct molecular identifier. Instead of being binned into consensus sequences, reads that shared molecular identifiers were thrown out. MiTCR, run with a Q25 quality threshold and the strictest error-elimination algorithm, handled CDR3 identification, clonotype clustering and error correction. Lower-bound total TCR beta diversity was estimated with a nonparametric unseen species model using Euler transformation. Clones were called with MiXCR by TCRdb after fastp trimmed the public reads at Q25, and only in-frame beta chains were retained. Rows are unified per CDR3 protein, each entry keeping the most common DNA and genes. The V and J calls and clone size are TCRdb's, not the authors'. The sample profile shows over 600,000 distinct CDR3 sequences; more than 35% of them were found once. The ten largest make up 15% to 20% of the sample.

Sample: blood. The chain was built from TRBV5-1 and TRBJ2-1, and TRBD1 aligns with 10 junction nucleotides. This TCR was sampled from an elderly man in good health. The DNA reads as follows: TGCGCCAGCAGCTTGGGACAGGGGGCGCGGAGCGGCTACTACAATGAGCAGTTCTTC. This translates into CASSLGQGARSGYYNEQFF. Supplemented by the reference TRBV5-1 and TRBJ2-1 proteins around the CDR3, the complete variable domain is KAGVTQTPRYLIKTRGQQVTLSCSPISGHRSVSWYQQTPGQGLQFLFEYFSETQRNKGNFPGRFSGRQFSNSRSEMNVSTLELGDSALYLCASSLGQGARSGYYNEQFFGPGTRLTVL.